The sequence of this TCR beta chain was determined in a study of shared clonotypes between healthy human individuals. Overall study context: In total, the donors were two women and a few men aged 18 to 49. Whole-study results and caveats: Expectations were that clonotype sharing among donors would be affected by sequencing depth.

Assay execution took place at the deep level. The data were produced by immunoSEQ multiplex PCR, yet TCRdb's version contains in-frame clones alone and is incomplete. The sample yields approximately 2,300,000 clones, 85% to 95% seen once. Notes on this clone: Antigen: not known.

From germline, CDR1 is SGHVS and CDR2 FNYEAQ. With 6 bases clipped from V and 9 bases from J, the junction kept 11 bases outside the gene matches. CDR3 length equals 16 residues. The receptor was isolated from a man younger than 35 in good health. Some clones in this sample may be carry-over from other donors' samples. The sample consisted of naive CD4+ T cells from PBMCs. Subset here: CD45RA+ positively selected. V gene TRBV7-6 combines with J gene TRBJ2-1; TRBD2 matches 13 bases. The CDR3 region is CASSRLAGGGGAEQFF. In nucleotides, the CDR3 is TGTGCCAGCAGTAGACTAGCGGGAGGAGGGGGGGCTGAGCAGTTCTTC. Full variable domain (missing parts from reference TRBV7-6 and TRBJ2-1): GAGVSQSPRYKVTKRGQDVALRCDPISGHVSLYWYRQALGQGPEFLTYFNYEAQQDKSGLPNDRFSAERPEGSISTLTIQRTEQRDSAMYRCASSRLAGGGGAEQFFGPGTRLTVL.